This T cell receptor (beta chain) was documented in a study of T-cell reconstitution after alpha-beta-depleted transplantation in children. Germline assignment: CDR1 LGHDT and CDR2 YNNKEL (reference sequence). This CDR3 region has 15 residues. V shed 5 bases and J 7 bases; nucleotides not matched to a gene: 11. Researchers prepared the TCRbeta library using unique molecular identifiers, the study reports. Each CDR3 protein is one row after TCRdb ran MiXCR on the PCR reads. The table includes about 91,000 distinct CDR3 sequences, roughly 8% detected once. The sample holds many counts of this clonotype.

This material consisted of PBMCs from the stem cell graft donor, taken from the stem cell graft. This TCR came from a human donor who donated a stem cell graft to a child with congenital amegakaryocytic thrombocytopenia. This rearrangement joins TRBV3-1 to TRBJ2-3; TRBD2 matches at 8 bases. DNA of the CDR3: TGTGCCAGCAGCTCCCGATCGAGCGGGGGAAATACGCAGTATTTT. Protein: CASSSRSSGGNTQYF.